The rows below give T cell receptor beta chains drawn from one sample of a study of cytomegalovirus exposure and HLA in healthy donors. Measured with immunoSEQ multiplex PCR; TCRdb has only the in-frame clones, and not every one. Of 150,000 to 200,000 clones listed, roughly 80% are singletons. Sequencing was done on a sample of PBMCs. These receptors came from a woman aged 50 to 60 in good health and CMV-seronegative. Both conserved end residues are part of each CDR3. D genes are given only for firm matches. Not every row has a clone size; where given, it reads once, few, many or a size class.

size: -; J: TRBJ1-3; V: TRBV5-4; D: -; DNA: TGTGCCAGCTCAGCTTGGCAGGGCGGCGGAGGAAACACCATATATTTT; CDR3: CASSAWQGGGGNTIYF
size: -; J: TRBJ1-5; V: TRBV18; D: -; DNA: TGTGCCAGCTCTGCAACGGGGGGCAATCAGCCCCAGCATTTT; CDR3: CASSATGGNQPQHF
size: -; J: TRBJ2-1; V: TRBV7-9; D: TRBD2; DNA: TGTGCCAGCAGCTTTTATCGCGGACTAGCGGGCGCACACAATGAGCAGTTCTTC; CDR3: CASSFYRGLAGAHNEQFF
size: -; J: TRBJ2-5; V: TRBV18; D: -; DNA: TGTGCCAGCTCACCACCCGGAGGGGAGACCCAGTACTTC; CDR3: CASSPPGGETQYF
size: few; J: TRBJ2-7; V: TRBV7-9; D: -; DNA: TGTGCCAGCAGCGAGAGGGAGAACGACGAGCAGTACTTC; CDR3: CASSERENDEQYF
size: -; J: TRBJ2-7; V: TRBV29-1; D: -; DNA: TGCAGCGTTGAAGTAGCGGGACAGCCCTACGAGCAGTACTTC; CDR3: CSVEVAGQPYEQYF
size: -; J: TRBJ2-7; V: TRBV6-1; D: TRBD1; DNA: TGTGCCATCGCCCTGGGACAGGCCTACGAGCAGTACTTC; CDR3: CAIALGQAYEQYF
size: few; J: TRBJ2-1; V: TRBV4-3; D: TRBD2; DNA: TGCGCCAGCAGCCTCCTAGGACTAGCCGCGACGTACAATGAGCAGTTCTTC; CDR3: CASSLLGLAATYNEQFF
size: -; J: TRBJ2-7; V: TRBV5-4; D: TRBD2; DNA: TGTGCCAGCAGCTTGGATAGCGGGAGCCCCTACGAGCAGTACTTC; CDR3: CASSLDSGSPYEQYF
size: -; J: TRBJ2-5; V: TRBV13; D: -; DNA: TGTGCCAGCAGCCAAAACAGGGGGGGGTCGGAGACCCAGTACTTC; CDR3: CASSQNRGGSETQYF
size: -; J: TRBJ2-1; V: TRBV11-3; D: TRBD2; DNA: TGTGCCAGCAGCTTAGCGAATAGCGGGTATGAGCAGTTCTTC; CDR3: CASSLANSGYEQFF
size: -; J: TRBJ1-2; V: TRBV9; D: -; DNA: TGTGCCAGCAGCCCCGGGACACACTATGGCTACACCTTC; CDR3: CASSPGTHYGYTF
size: -; J: TRBJ2-5; V: TRBV5-1; D: TRBD1; DNA: TGCGCCAGCAGCAAGGGACAGCCAGAGCAGTACTTC; CDR3: CASSKGQPEQYF
size: -; J: TRBJ2-7; V: TRBV6-1; D: TRBD1; DNA: TGTGCCAGCAGTGAAGCGAGGGGGCTCGAGCAGTACTTC; CDR3: CASSEARGLEQYF
size: -; J: TRBJ1-5; V: TRBV19; D: -; DNA: TGTGCCAGTAGTCAGTTCGGGATAGGCAATCAGCCCCAGCATTTT; CDR3: CASSQFGIGNQPQHF
size: -; J: TRBJ2-2; V: TRBV7-2; D: TRBD1; DNA: TGTGCCAGCAGCTCCGGGACAGCTAACACCGGGGAGCTGTTTTTT; CDR3: CASSSGTANTGELFF
size: -; J: TRBJ2-3; V: TRBV6-1; D: -; DNA: TGTGCCAGCAGTGAAGGGAGTTTTGCGCAGTATTTT; CDR3: CASSEGSFAQYF
size: -; J: TRBJ1-2; V: TRBV5-5; D: -; DNA: TGTGCCAGCAGCTTTGCGGGGGCTAACTATGGCTACACCTTC; CDR3: CASSFAGANYGYTF
size: -; J: TRBJ2-5; V: TRBV5-6; D: TRBD1; DNA: TGTGCCAGCAGCTTGGACAGACAGGGGAACCAAGAGACCCAGTACTTC; CDR3: CASSLDRQGNQETQYF
size: -; J: TRBJ2-7; V: TRBV19; D: -; DNA: TGTGCCAGTAATGGGGAGAGAGGTAGGGAGCAGTACTTC; CDR3: CASNGERGREQYF
size: -; J: TRBJ1-1; V: TRBV18; D: TRBD1; DNA: TGTGCCAGCTCACCACGGACAGGGGACACTGAAGCTTTCTTT; CDR3: CASSPRTGDTEAFF
size: -; J: TRBJ2-2; V: TRBV18; D: -; DNA: TGTGCCAGCTCACCACACTCTCCCGGCGGGAACACCGGGGAGCTGTTTTTT; CDR3: CASSPHSPGGNTGELFF
size: -; J: TRBJ1-3; V: TRBV29-1; D: -; DNA: TGCAGCGCAGCGAAGCTCTCTGGAAACACCATATATTTT; CDR3: CSAAKLSGNTIYF
size: -; J: TRBJ2-3; V: TRBV18; D: -; DNA: TGTGCCAGCTCACCACTTTCAGGCACTTTCCTACACGATACGCAGTATTTT; CDR3: CASSPLSGTFLHDTQYF
size: -; J: TRBJ2-1; V: TRBV27; D: TRBD2; DNA: TGTGCCAGCAGTCTAGCGGGAGAGGGCTGGAGCTCCTACAATGAGCAGTTCTTC; CDR3: CASSLAGEGWSSYNEQFF
size: -; J: TRBJ2-3; V: TRBV18; D: -; DNA: TGTGCCAGCTCACCGATCCCCCAGGGGACATACACAGATACGCAGTATTTT; CDR3: CASSPIPQGTYTDTQYF
size: few; J: TRBJ2-2; V: TRBV6-5; D: -; DNA: TGTGCCAGCAGATTCCCAGGGATCGGCACCGGGGAGCTGTTTTTT; CDR3: CASRFPGIGTGELFF
size: -; J: TRBJ1-1; V: TRBV6-5; D: -; DNA: TGTGCCAGCAGTTACTCAGGGGGTGGGGGAGGGACTGAAGCTTTCTTT; CDR3: CASSYSGGGGGTEAFF
size: -; J: TRBJ1-2; V: TRBV7-2; D: TRBD1; DNA: TGTGCCAGCAGTCTCCGACAGGGGGACTATGGCTACACCTTC; CDR3: CASSLRQGDYGYTF
size: -; J: TRBJ2-3; V: TRBV10-3; D: TRBD2; DNA: TGTGCCTCGGGGCTAGCGGGAGATGCAGATACGCAGTATTTT; CDR3: CASGLAGDADTQYF
size: -; J: TRBJ1-1; V: TRBV19; D: -; DNA: TGTGCCAGTAGTACCATAGCGGGGGGGAACACTGAAGCTTTCTTT; CDR3: CASSTIAGGNTEAFF
size: -; J: TRBJ2-7; V: TRBV14; D: TRBD2; DNA: TGTGCCAGCAGCCAAGTAGCGGGAGTGACCTACGAGCAGTACTTC; CDR3: CASSQVAGVTYEQYF
size: -; J: TRBJ1-3; V: TRBV10-3; D: -; DNA: TGTGTCATCAGTGAGAGGGGTTTTTCTGGAAACACCATATATTTT; CDR3: CVISERGFSGNTIYF
size: -; J: TRBJ2-1; V: TRBV18; D: TRBD1; DNA: TGTGCCAGCTCATTCACAATACCGGGACAGGGATCCAATGAGCAGTTCTTC; CDR3: CASSFTIPGQGSNEQFF
size: -; J: TRBJ2-1; V: TRBV4-1; D: -; DNA: TGCGCCAGTGAGGACGGGAGCTACAATGAGCAGTTCTTC; CDR3: CASEDGSYNEQFF
size: -; J: TRBJ2-7; V: TRBV11-2; D: -; DNA: TGTGCCAGCAGCTTCGGTCACAGGGACTACGAGCAGTACTTC; CDR3: CASSFGHRDYEQYF
size: -; J: TRBJ1-2; V: TRBV29-1; D: -; DNA: TGCAGCGAAGACAGGGGCTACACCTTC; CDR3: CSEDRGYTF
size: -; J: TRBJ1-1; V: TRBV29-1; D: -; DNA: TGCAGCGGGGAGGGGTCCAGGGGAAGGTACACTGAAGCTTTCTTT; CDR3: CSGEGSRGRYTEAFF
size: -; J: TRBJ2-5; V: TRBV9; D: TRBD2; DNA: TGTGCCAGCAGCGTAGGCGGGAGGGCCGTTGAGACCCAGTACTTC; CDR3: CASSVGGRAVETQYF
size: -; J: TRBJ2-2; V: TRBV5-1; D: TRBD1; DNA: TGCGCCAGCAGGTGGGGACAGGCGAACACCGGGGAGCTGTTTTTT; CDR3: CASRWGQANTGELFF
size: few; J: TRBJ1-2; V: TRBV5-6; D: TRBD1; DNA: TGTGCCAGCAGCCGAGGACAGGGAAGCTATGGCTACACCTTC; CDR3: CASSRGQGSYGYTF
size: -; J: TRBJ1-2; V: TRBV28; D: -; DNA: TGTGCCAGCAGTTCGCCGGGAGGGGGGGATAGGAGCTACACCTTC; CDR3: CASSSPGGGDRSYTF
size: -; J: TRBJ2-5; V: TRBV5-4; D: -; DNA: TGTGCCAGCAGCTTGCCGGGAGCCTTCCAAGAGACCCAGTACTTC; CDR3: CASSLPGAFQETQYF
size: -; J: TRBJ1-6; V: TRBV6-5; D: -; DNA: TGTGCCAGCAGGGGCTCGTCGGGGAATTCACCCCTCCACTTT; CDR3: CASRGSSGNSPLHF
size: -; J: TRBJ1-4; V: TRBV14; D: -; DNA: TGTGCCAGCAGCCTGATTTACGGTGAAAAACTGTTTTTT; CDR3: CASSLIYGEKLFF
size: -; J: TRBJ2-3; V: TRBV7-2; D: -; DNA: TGTGCCAGCAGACCCAACAGAATAAGCACAGATACGCAGTATTTT; CDR3: CASRPNRISTDTQYF
size: -; J: TRBJ2-2; V: TRBV7-2; D: TRBD2; DNA: TGTGCCAGCAGCCCCCCAGTGCGGCTAGCGGGAGAAACCGGGGAGCTGTTTTTT; CDR3: CASSPPVRLAGETGELFF
size: -; J: TRBJ2-5; V: TRBV2; D: TRBD2; DNA: TGTGCCAGCAGCCGGGAGGAGGAGACCCAGTACTTC; CDR3: CASSREEETQYF
size: -; J: TRBJ2-7; V: TRBV5-4; D: -; DNA: TGTGCCAGCAGCTTGGCCCAGGCTGGGTACGAGCAGTACTTC; CDR3: CASSLAQAGYEQYF
size: once; J: TRBJ2-7; V: TRBV28; D: -; DNA: TGTGCCAGCAGTTTGAGGATAGGGAGCTCCTACGAGCAGTACTTC; CDR3: CASSLRIGSSYEQYF
size: -; J: TRBJ2-5; V: TRBV12-5; D: TRBD2; DNA: TGTGCTAGTGGTTTGGGGGGACTAGCGGGGGGGCAGGAGACCCAGTACTTC; CDR3: CASGLGGLAGGQETQYF
size: -; J: TRBJ2-1; V: TRBV29-1; D: -; DNA: TGCAGCGTTGAAGATCTCGGGATCAACAATGAGCAGTTCTTC; CDR3: CSVEDLGINNEQFF
size: -; J: TRBJ1-1; V: TRBV6-6; D: -; DNA: TGTGCCAGCAGTTACCTCACAGTTCGGCAAGCTTTCTTT; CDR3: CASSYLTVRQAFF
size: -; J: TRBJ1-2; V: TRBV6-5; D: TRBD1; DNA: TGTGCCAGCAGAACTATCGGGACAGCGAATGGCTACACCTTC; CDR3: CASRTIGTANGYTF
size: once; J: TRBJ1-1; V: TRBV5-4; D: -; DNA: TGTGCCAGCAGCTCCCGGGGGATTCGCACTGAAGCTTTCTTT; CDR3: CASSSRGIRTEAFF
size: -; J: TRBJ2-7; V: TRBV19; D: TRBD1; DNA: TGTGCCAGTAGTTTCGGACAGGGGGCGCGAGGAGTAGAGCAGTACTTC; CDR3: CASSFGQGARGVEQYF
size: once; J: TRBJ1-4; V: TRBV2; D: -; DNA: TGTGCCAGCAGTGCTAACTACCGGGGAGAAAAACTGTTTTTT; CDR3: CASSANYRGEKLFF
size: once; J: TRBJ2-1; V: TRBV5-1; D: TRBD1; DNA: TGCGCCAGCAACCGGGACAGCAACAATGAGCAGTTCTTC; CDR3: CASNRDSNNEQFF